A single sample is the source of the 10 T cell receptor beta chains below, sequenced in a study of cytomegalovirus exposure and HLA in healthy donors. Vbeta (60) and Jbeta (13) primers were used in the PCR. Produced via immunoSEQ multiplex PCR; TCRdb's table is partial and in-frame only. The table has under 200,000 clones, 60% to 85% seen once. The sample consisted of PBMCs. These receptors were taken from a young man in good health and CMV-seropositive.

The V and J genes are TRBV6-5 and TRBJ2-7, with D perhaps matching TRBD1 (6 bases). With 6 bases removed from V and 1 base from J, the gap between germline ends came to 10 bases. This CDR3 spans 13 amino acids. Germline V gene data show CDR1 as MNHEY and CDR2 as SVGAGI. CDR3 protein: CASSRTVSYEQYF. The CDR3, as DNA: TGTGCCAGCAGCCGGACAGTATCCTACGAGCAGTACTTC.

This clone was recorded a few times. V usage is TRBV28 and J usage is TRBJ1-3; no reliable D call. Germline V lookup: CDR1 MDHEN, CDR2 SYDVKM. The CDR3 extends over 15 amino acids. V lost 6 bases, J lost 3 bases, and 15 bases lay in between. CDR3 bases: TGTGCCAGCAGATCGACGGGATATAATGGAAACACCATATATTTT. Amino acid sequence: CASRSTGYNGNTIYF.

This clone occurred once. The V call is TRBV13, the J call TRBJ2-7; TRBD1 aligns across 10 bases. Trimming cost V 3 bases and J 0 bases; bases outside gene matches: 2. CDR3 size: 15 residues. The V gene's germline CDR1 is PRHDT and CDR2 FYEKMQ (reference sequence). Here the CDR3 reads CASSFRTGGSYEQYF. The DNA for the CDR3 is TGTGCCAGCAGCTTCCGGACAGGGGGCTCCTACGAGCAGTACTTC.

Only a few counts were recorded for this clone. V and J are TRBV28 and TRBJ1-6; unclear D gene. Trimming cost V 3 bases and J 6 bases, with 9 bases left between them. Germline lookup yields CDR1 MDHEN and CDR2 SYDVKM. This CDR3 contains 14 residues. CDR3 sequence: CASSLYTVNSPLHF. The CDR3 bases are TGTGCCAGCAGTTTGTATACAGTTAATTCACCCCTCCACTTT.

This chain uses TRBV2 with TRBJ2-5; D may be TRBD1 (6 bases). This CDR3 comprises 13 residues. Germline loops: CDR1 SNHLY, CDR2 FYNNEI. Trimming took off 6 bases at V and 5 bases at J, with 13 bases between the two ends. The CDR3 sequence: CASRSGVGETQYF. The CDR3 DNA is TGTGCCAGCAGATCAGGGGTAGGGGAGACCCAGTACTTC.

This clone came up a few times. The rearrangement links TRBV4-2 to TRBJ2-7; 8 nucleotides line up with TRBD2. J lost 1 base, V lost 1 base, and 6 bases had no gene match. The V gene's germline CDR1 is LGHNA and CDR2 YNFKEQ. This CDR3 has 16 residues. The DNA of the CDR3 is TGTGCCAGCAGCCAAGGTTTGGCGGGGGGATCCTACGAGCAGTACTTC. Translating gives CASSQGLAGGSYEQYF.

The V and J genes are TRBV6-5 and TRBJ2-7, with TRBD1 matching 9 bases. J was trimmed by 2 bases and V by 6 bases; bases with no gene match: 5. The CDR3 is made up of 14 amino acids. Germline CDR1 is MNHEY and CDR2 is SVGAGI. The chain's CDR3 is CASRRQGVAYEQYF. CDR3 nucleotides: TGTGCCAGCAGACGACAGGGGGTGGCCTACGAGCAGTACTTC.

V is TRBV14 and J is TRBJ2-5, with 12 nucleotides matching TRBD2. In germline, CDR1 is SGHDN, CDR2 FVKESK. V was clipped by 8 bases and J by 5 bases; unmatched bases: 9. This CDR3 spans 15 amino acids. CDR3 in amino acids: CASGGLAGFRETQYF. DNA for the CDR3: TGTGCCAGCGGTGGACTAGCGGGGTTCAGGGAGACCCAGTACTTC.

The rearrangement joins TRBV10-2 to TRBJ2-1; 7 bases map to TRBD2. The junction had 2 bases not matched to a gene; V was cut back by 0 bases and J by 3 bases. Germline CDR1 and CDR2: WSHSY and SAAADI. This CDR3 has 15 residues. CDR3 coding DNA: TGCGCCAGCAGTGAGTCGGGCGGGGGCTACAATGAGCAGTTCTTC. Translated: CASSESGGGYNEQFF.

This clone showed up just a few times. The rearrangement links TRBV10-2 to TRBJ2-7, with D possibly being TRBD1 (5 bases). V lost 7 bases and J 2 bases, leaving 15 bases between the germline ends. Germline V gene lookup returns CDR1 WSHSY and CDR2 SAAADI. The CDR3 consists of 14 residues. The CDR3 bases are TGCGCCAGCATCTTTACTCCGGACACCTACGAGCAGTACTTC. Protein product: CASIFTPDTYEQYF.